The 2 T cell receptor beta chains reported below all come from one sample, sequenced in a study of cytomegalovirus exposure and HLA in healthy donors. The PCR ran on 60 Vbeta and 13 Jbeta primers. Here immunoSEQ multiplex PCR was the method, and the copy in TCRdb shows in-frame clones only, minus some. In total, the table holds approximately 120,000 clones. Specimen: PBMCs. The receptors come from a man younger than 45 in good health and CMV-seronegative.

This chain links TRBV7-2 with TRBJ1-1, with no clear D. The CDR3 length is 14 residues. V was trimmed by 5 bases and J by 0 bases, leaving 10 bases between them. The germline V gene encodes CDR1 SGHTA and CDR2 FQGNSA. The CDR3 nucleotides read TGTGCCAGCAGCAAACAGAGAGTGAACACTGAAGCTTTCTTT. The encoded protein is CASSKQRVNTEAFF.

This chain joins TRBV7-9 and TRBJ2-5; the match to TRBD2 covers 11 bases. CDR3 length: 14 amino acids. V lost 5 bases and J lost 2; bases outside the gene matches: 1. Germline V CDR1 and CDR2: SEHNR, FQNEAQ (reference sequence). CDR3 in DNA: TGTGCCAGCAGCGGGACTAGCGGACAAGAGACCCAGTACTTC. Translating it yields CASSGTSGQETQYF.